This TCR beta chain was recorded in a study of T cells in Graves' hyperthyroidism and ophthalmopathy. This clonotype was counted many times. What it binds is not known. Exclusions: uncontrolled infection, other autoimmune disease, pregnancy, lactation. Amplified TCR beta CDR3 regions came from RNA transcripts. First-round RT-PCR targeting the TCR CDR3 was performed with the HTBI primer set. TCRdb re-analysed the multiplex PCR reads in MiXCR, keeping a single row per CDR3 protein. Of some 320,000 distinct CDR3 sequences listed, roughly an eighth were seen once; the top ten hold roughly 35%. General study findings and limits: Most thyroid clonotypes expanded above 0.001 were also detected in blood.

This CDR3 is 14 amino acids long. After removal of 5 bases from V and 5 bases from J, the junction contained 3 bases not matched to a gene. The source material was blood. The V gene is TRBV12-3 or TRBV12-4, the J gene TRBJ1-1; 12 bases fit TRBD1. The sequence was collected from a woman aged 40 to 55 with Graves' ophthalmopathy. CDR3 sequence (DNA): TGTGCCAGCAGTCCGGGACAGGGGGCTACTGAAGCTTTCTTT. This codes for CASSPGQGATEAFF.